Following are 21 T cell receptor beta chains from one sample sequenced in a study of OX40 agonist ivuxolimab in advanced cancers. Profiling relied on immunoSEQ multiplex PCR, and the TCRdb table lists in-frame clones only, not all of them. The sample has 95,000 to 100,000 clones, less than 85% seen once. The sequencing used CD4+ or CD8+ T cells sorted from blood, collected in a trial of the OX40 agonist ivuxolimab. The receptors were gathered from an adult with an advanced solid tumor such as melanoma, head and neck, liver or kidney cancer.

For the CDR3, the DNA is TGTGCCAGCAGGACCCGGGACGGAGGCTCTGGGGCCAACGTCCTGACTTTC. Its translation: CASRTRDGGSGANVLTF. The chain joins TRBV11-2 to TRBJ2-6; either TRBD1 or TRBD2 may fit D (5 bases each). The germline CDR1 and CDR2 sequences are SGHAT and FQNNGV. Trimming pared 6 bases from V and 0 bases from J, leaving 15 bases between. The length of the CDR3 is 17 residues.

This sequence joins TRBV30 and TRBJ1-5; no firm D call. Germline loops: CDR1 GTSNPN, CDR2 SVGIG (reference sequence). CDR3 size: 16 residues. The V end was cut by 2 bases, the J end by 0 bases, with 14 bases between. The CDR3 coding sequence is TGTGCCTGGAGTCCACTTAGCCAATATAGCAATCAGCCCCAGCATTTT. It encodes CAWSPLSQYSNQPQHF.

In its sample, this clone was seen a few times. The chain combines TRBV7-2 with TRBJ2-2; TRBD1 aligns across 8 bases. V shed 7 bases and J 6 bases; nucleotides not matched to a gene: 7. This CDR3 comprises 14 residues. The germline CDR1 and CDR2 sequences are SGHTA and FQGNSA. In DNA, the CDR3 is TGTGCCAGCACCGACAGGGGACGGGCCGGGGAGCTGTTTTTT. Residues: CASTDRGRAGELFF.

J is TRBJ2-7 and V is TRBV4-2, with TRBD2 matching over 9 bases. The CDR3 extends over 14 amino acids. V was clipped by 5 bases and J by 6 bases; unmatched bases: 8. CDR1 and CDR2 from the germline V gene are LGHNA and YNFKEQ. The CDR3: CASSSDSGSGEQYF. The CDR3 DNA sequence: TGTGCCAGCAGCAGCGATAGCGGGAGCGGCGAGCAGTACTTC.

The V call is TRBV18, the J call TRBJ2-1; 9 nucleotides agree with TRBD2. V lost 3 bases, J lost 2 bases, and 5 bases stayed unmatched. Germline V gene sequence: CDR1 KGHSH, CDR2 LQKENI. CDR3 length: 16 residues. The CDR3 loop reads CASSPAAGGPYNEQFF. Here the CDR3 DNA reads TGTGCCAGCTCACCGGCAGCGGGGGGACCCTACAATGAGCAGTTCTTC.

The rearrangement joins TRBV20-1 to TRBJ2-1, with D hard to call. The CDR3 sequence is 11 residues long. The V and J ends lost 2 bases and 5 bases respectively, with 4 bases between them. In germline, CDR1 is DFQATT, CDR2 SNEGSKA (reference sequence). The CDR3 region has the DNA TGCAGTGCTAGACTCCACAATGAGCAGTTCTTC. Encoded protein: CSARLHNEQFF.

CDR3 bases: TGTGCCAGCAGCCCGGCGGGTACCGGGGAGCTGTTTTTT. It yields the protein CASSPAGTGELFF. This sequence joins TRBV11-2 and TRBJ2-2, with a possible D match to TRBD2 (5 bases). The germline V gene has CDR1 SGHAT and CDR2 FQNNGV. V lost 5 bases to trimming and J lost 5 bases, with 9 bases between them. The CDR3 spans 13 residues.

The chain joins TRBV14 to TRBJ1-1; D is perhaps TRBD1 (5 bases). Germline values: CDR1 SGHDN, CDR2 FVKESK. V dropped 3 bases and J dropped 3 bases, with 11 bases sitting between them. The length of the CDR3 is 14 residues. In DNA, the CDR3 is TGTGCCAGCAGCCAGAACTTGGGGGACACTGAAGCTTTCTTT. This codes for CASSQNLGDTEAFF.

The CDR3 is CASSKPARDTQYF. In DNA, the CDR3 is TGTGCCAGCAGCAAACCGGCACGAGATACGCAGTATTTT. The genes are TRBV7-6 and TRBJ2-3; D is ambiguous. Germline V gene data show CDR1 as SGHVS and CDR2 as FNYEAQ. V was shortened by 5 bases and J by 5 bases, with 11 bases between the two germline ends. This CDR3 is 13 amino acids long.

CDR3 in DNA: TGTGCCAGCAGCTTCGACAGGAGTTCCTACGAGCAGTACTTC. This codes for CASSFDRSSYEQYF. The chain employs TRBV5-6 and TRBJ2-7; possible D gene TRBD1, 6 bases. The V end was cut by 2 bases, the J end by 1 base, with 10 bases between. The CDR3 has 14 amino acids. The germline gives CDR1 SGHDT, CDR2 YYEEEE.

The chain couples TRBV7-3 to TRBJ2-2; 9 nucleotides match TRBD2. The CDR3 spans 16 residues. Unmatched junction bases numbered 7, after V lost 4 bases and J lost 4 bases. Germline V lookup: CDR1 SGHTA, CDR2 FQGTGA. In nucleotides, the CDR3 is TGTGCCAGCAGCTCAGCGGGGGGATCTCCCACCGGGGAGCTGTTTTTT. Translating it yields CASSSAGGSPTGELFF.

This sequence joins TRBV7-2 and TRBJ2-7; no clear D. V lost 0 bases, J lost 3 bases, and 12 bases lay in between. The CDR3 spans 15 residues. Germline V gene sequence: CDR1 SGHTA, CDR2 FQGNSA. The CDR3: CASSLAGPEFYEQYF. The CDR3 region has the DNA TGTGCCAGCAGCTTAGCAGGGCCGGAATTCTACGAGCAGTACTTC.

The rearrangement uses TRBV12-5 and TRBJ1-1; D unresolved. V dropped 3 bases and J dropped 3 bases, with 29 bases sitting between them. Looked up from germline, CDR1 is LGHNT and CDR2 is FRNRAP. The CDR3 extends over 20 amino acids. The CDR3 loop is CASGFRPVPLVVLLYTEAFF. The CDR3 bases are TGTGCTAGTGGTTTCCGCCCGGTACCCCTAGTCGTCCTACTATACACTGAAGCTTTCTTT.

Written as DNA, the CDR3 is TGCGCCAGCAGTGAGGGACAGGGGCTTGAAGCTTTCTTT. Amino acids: CASSEGQGLEAFF. V and J are TRBV10-1 and TRBJ1-1; 9 nucleotides agree with TRBD1. The CDR3 spans 13 residues. With V trimmed by 2 bases and J by 7 bases, 2 bases remained unmatched. Germline V gives CDR1 WNHNN, CDR2 SYGVQD (reference sequence).

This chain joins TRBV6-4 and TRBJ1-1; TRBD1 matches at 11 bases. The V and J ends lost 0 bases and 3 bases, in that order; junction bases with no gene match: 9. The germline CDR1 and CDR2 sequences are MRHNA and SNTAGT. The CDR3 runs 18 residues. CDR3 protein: CASSDSWTGGRVDTEAFF. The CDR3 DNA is TGTGCCAGCAGTGACTCCTGGACAGGGGGCAGGGTCGACACTGAAGCTTTCTTT.

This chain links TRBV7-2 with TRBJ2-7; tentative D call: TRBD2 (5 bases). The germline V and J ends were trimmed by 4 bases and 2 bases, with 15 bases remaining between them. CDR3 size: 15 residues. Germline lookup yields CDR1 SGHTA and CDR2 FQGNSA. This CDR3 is CASSSSAGRAYEQYF. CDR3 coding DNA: TGTGCCAGCAGCTCATCCGCGGGTAGAGCCTACGAGCAGTACTTC. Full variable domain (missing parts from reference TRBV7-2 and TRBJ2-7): GAGVSQSPSNKVTEKGKDVELRCDPISGHTALYWYRQSLGQGLEFLIYFQGNSAPDKSGLPSDRFSAERTGGSVSTLTIQRTQQEDSAVYLCASSSSAGRAYEQYFGPGTRLTVT.

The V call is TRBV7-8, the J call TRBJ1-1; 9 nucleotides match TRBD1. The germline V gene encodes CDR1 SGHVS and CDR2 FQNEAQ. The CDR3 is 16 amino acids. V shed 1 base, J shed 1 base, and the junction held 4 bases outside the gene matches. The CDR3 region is CASSLGTGAPNTEAFF. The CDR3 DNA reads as TGTGCCAGCAGCTTAGGGACAGGGGCCCCGAACACTGAAGCTTTCTTT.

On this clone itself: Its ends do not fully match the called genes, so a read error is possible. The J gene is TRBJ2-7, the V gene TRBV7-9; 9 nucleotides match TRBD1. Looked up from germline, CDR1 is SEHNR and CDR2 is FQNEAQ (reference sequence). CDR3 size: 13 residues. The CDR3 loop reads CASSLAGQRTGDF. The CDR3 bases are TGTGCCAGCAGCTTAGCAGGTCAACGGACAGGGGACTTC.

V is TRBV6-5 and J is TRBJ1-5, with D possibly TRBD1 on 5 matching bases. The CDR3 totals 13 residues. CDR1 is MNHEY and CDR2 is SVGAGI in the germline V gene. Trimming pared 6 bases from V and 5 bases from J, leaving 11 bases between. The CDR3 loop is CASSVRGDQPQHF. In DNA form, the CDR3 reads TGTGCCAGCAGCGTAAGGGGCGATCAGCCCCAGCATTTT.

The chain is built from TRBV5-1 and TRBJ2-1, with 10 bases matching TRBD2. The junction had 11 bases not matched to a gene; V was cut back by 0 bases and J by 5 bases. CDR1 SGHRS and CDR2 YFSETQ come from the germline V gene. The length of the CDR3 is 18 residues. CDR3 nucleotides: TGCGCCAGCAGCTTGGGGACTAGCGGAGCTTGGGGGGACAATGAGCAGTTCTTC. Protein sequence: CASSLGTSGAWGDNEQFF.

The CDR3 protein is CASNEVEKLFF. The CDR3 DNA follows: TGTGCCAGCAATGAGGTTGAAAAACTGTTTTTT. The genes are TRBV2 and TRBJ1-4, with D uncertain. Germline V CDR1 and CDR2: SNHLY, FYNNEI. CDR3 length equals 11 residues. V was cut by 7 bases and J by 7 bases, with 7 bases left in between.